This T cell receptor (beta chain) originates from a study of T-cell memory formation after mild COVID-19. MiXCR, run by TCRdb on the 5' RACE reads, gives a single entry per CDR3 protein. In the table there are a few hundred thousand distinct CDR3 sequences, roughly 24% of which are singletons. Germline V gene sequence: CDR1 MGHDK, CDR2 SYGVNS. The V end was cut by 0 bases, the J end by 7 bases, with 8 bases between. This CDR3 spans 13 amino acids. V gene TRBV25-1 combines with J gene TRBJ2-3; no definite D call. The sequencing input was PBMCs or a T cell subset sorted from them (not recorded which). This TCR came from an adult woman who had mild COVID-19 (a few samples of this study predate the infection). Cell type and time point are not known. The CDR3 bases are TGTGCCAGCAGTGAATATGTGGGGAATACGCAGTATTTT. This gives the protein CASSEYVGNTQYF. The whole variable domain, remainder taken from reference TRBV25-1 and TRBJ2-3, is EADIYQTPRYLVIGTGKKITLECSQTMGHDKMYWYQQDPGMELHLIHYSYGVNSTEKGDLSSESTVSRIRTEHFPLTLESARPSHTSQYLCASSEYVGNTQYFGPGTRLTVL.